Sequencing of this T cell receptor beta chain was carried out in a study of early T cells in non-severe SARS-CoV-2 infection. Across the study: From unsorted whole blood, bulk RNA was sequenced, and the chains remained unpaired. Study conclusions and caveats: Matching against VDJdb likely underestimated virus-specific expansions, favoring anti-spike CD8.

There are many counts of this clonotype. Its antigen is not identified. Each single cDNA molecule received a unique molecular identifier. TCRdb re-derived calls from the 5' RACE reads in MiXCR, one entry per CDR3 protein. This table has 100,000 to 120,000 distinct CDR3 sequences, about an eighth appearing once. V was cut by 4 bases and J by 5 bases, with 7 bases left in between. The CDR3 consists of 11 residues. The V gene's germline CDR1 is SGHKS and CDR2 YYEKEE (reference sequence). This clonotype was sampled from an adult who was a healthcare worker with PCR-confirmed SARS-CoV-2 infection or an uninfected control (not recorded which). The sample consisted of whole blood. The chain is built from TRBV5-5 and TRBJ2-7; no reliable D call. CDR3 protein: CASSRYDEQYF. CDR3 DNA sequence: TGTGCCAGCAGCCGGTACGACGAGCAGTACTTC. The variable domain in full, with the rest retrieved from reference TRBV5-5 and TRBJ2-7, is DAGVTQSPTHLIKTRGQQVTLRCSPISGHKSVSWYQQVLGQGPQFIFQYYEKEERGRGNFPDRFSARQFPNYSSELNVNALLLGDSALYLCASSRYDEQYFGPGTRLTVT.